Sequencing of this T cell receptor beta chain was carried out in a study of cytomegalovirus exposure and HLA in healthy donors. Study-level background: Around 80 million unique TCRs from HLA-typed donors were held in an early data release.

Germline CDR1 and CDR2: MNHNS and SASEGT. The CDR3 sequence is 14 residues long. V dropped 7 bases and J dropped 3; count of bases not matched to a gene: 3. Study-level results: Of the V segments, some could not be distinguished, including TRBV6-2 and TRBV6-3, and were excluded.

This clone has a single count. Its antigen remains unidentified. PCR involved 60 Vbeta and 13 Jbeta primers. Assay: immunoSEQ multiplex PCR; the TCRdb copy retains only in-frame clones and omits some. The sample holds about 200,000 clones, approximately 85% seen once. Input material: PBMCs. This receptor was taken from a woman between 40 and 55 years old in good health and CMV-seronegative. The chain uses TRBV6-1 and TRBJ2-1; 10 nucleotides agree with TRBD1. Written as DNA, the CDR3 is TGTGCCAGCATGCGGGACAGGGGCTACAATGAGCAGTTCTTC. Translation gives CASMRDRGYNEQFF.